The 5 T cell receptor beta chains presented below share a single source sample, sequenced in a study of blood T cells in healthy people across ages. Primed by a sample-barcoded 5' primer and a J-beta primer mix, a second PCR proceeded for roughly 6 to 12 cycles. TCRdb fed the 5' RACE reads into MiXCR, producing one record per CDR3 protein. The sample yields about 970,000 distinct CDR3 sequences, roughly half seen once. The sample comprised blood. These receptors were obtained from a woman aged 60-70 years in good health.

This chain joins TRBV7-2 and TRBJ2-4, with D possibly TRBD1 on 6 matching bases. Deletions cut 6 bases from V and 2 bases from J, with 14 bases between. This CDR3 spans 15 amino acids. Germline CDR1 is SGHTA and CDR2 is FQGNSA. The CDR3: CASSLSQGPKNIQYF. In DNA, the CDR3 is TGTGCCAGCAGTTTGTCGCAGGGGCCCAAAAACATTCAGTACTTC.

The chain links TRBV20-1 to TRBJ2-1, with D perhaps matching TRBD2 (6 bases). The CDR3 extends over 15 amino acids. The germline V gene encodes CDR1 DFQATT and CDR2 SNEGSKA (reference sequence). Trimming took off 2 bases at V and 0 bases at J, with 11 bases between the two ends. CDR3 loop: CSARRPGSSYNEQFF. The DNA of the CDR3 is TGCAGTGCTAGACGTCCCGGGAGCTCCTACAATGAGCAGTTCTTC.

This clonotype was observed a handful of times. The chain recombines TRBV2 with TRBJ1-1; perhaps TRBD1 as D (6 bases). The CDR3 totals 11 residues. Germline V gene data show CDR1 as SNHLY and CDR2 as FYNNEI. The V end lost 6 bases, the J end lost 6 bases, and 8 bases lay between the germline ends. The CDR3 sequence is CASRQGPEAFF. The CDR3 nucleotides are TGTGCCAGCAGGCAGGGGCCTGAAGCTTTCTTT.

The chain links TRBV3-1 to TRBJ2-2; 7 nucleotides agree with TRBD2. V lost 1 base, J lost 1 base, and 6 bases stayed unmatched. The germline CDR1 and CDR2 sequences are LGHDT and YNNKEL (reference sequence). This CDR3 is 17 amino acids long. CDR3 sequence reads: CASSQVSGRWNTGELFF. CDR3 in DNA: TGTGCCAGCAGCCAAGTTTCCGGGAGGTGGAACACCGGGGAGCTGTTTTTT.

The V and J genes are TRBV5-1 and TRBJ2-5; the match to TRBD2 covers 9 bases. The V gene's germline CDR1 is SGHRS and CDR2 YFSETQ. The CDR3 is made up of 15 amino acids. V trimming: 0 bases; J trimming: 0 bases; junction bases outside the gene matches: 0. For the CDR3, the DNA is TGCGCCAGCAGCTTGGGGACTAGCGACCAAGAGACCCAGTACTTC. Residues: CASSLGTSDQETQYF.